This T cell receptor (beta chain) was sequenced in a study of T cells after yellow fever vaccination. Overall study results and limits: High-abundance clonotypes from the bulk population could contaminate FACS-sorted repertoires. Weaker overall was a secondary response that nonetheless peaked faster, on day 5 versus 15. Booster sampling recovered most clones from primary vaccination (under 98% CD4, roughly 86% CD8).

Looked up from germline, CDR1 is SGHVS and CDR2 is FQNEAQ. The CDR3 has 13 residues. The germline V and J ends were trimmed by 3 bases and 3 bases, with 8 bases remaining between them. This clonotype was detected only a few times. One entry per CDR3 protein results from TCRdb running MiXCR on the 5' RACE reads. The sample contains more than 65,000 distinct CDR3 sequences, about an eighth of which appear only once. The chain carries TRBV7-8 and TRBJ1-1; D is unresolved. The material sequenced was CD8+ T cells not binding an NS4B(214-222) dextramer, sorted from PBMCs, taken about 20 days after the first yellow fever vaccination. The TCR comes from a man younger than 35 who received the YFV17D yellow fever vaccine. CDR3 protein: CASSFTAYTEAFF. The CDR3 DNA is TGTGCCAGCAGCTTTACAGCATACACTGAAGCTTTCTTT.